This T cell receptor beta chain was found in a study of memory CD4+ T cells and cytomegalovirus serostatus (dated by TCRdb to the late 2010s). With respect to the entire study: The cohort comprised 33 healthy Belgian adults, 9 CMV seropositive and 24 CMV seronegative. To replicate a published TCR-based CMV serostatus classifier, the researchers sequenced the CD4+ memory TCRbeta repertoires of a Belgian cohort whose cytomegalovirus serostatus was known. The investigation overall reported the following: The original-framework classifier achieved a median bootstrapped AUC of almost 0.97 with a 95% CI of 0.76-1.00 on the Belgian cohort. The results were interpreted as suggesting that the CMV-associated TCR signature is mostly present in the CD4+ memory repertoire. For predicting CMV serostatus, the median bootstrapped AUC was approximately 0.96 using the original framework and approximately 0.91 using a US-trained random forest. Of 164 previously reported CMV-associated TCRbeta sequences, about 68 appeared in the CD4+ memory repertoires, each in one to five individuals. Only CD4+CD45RO+ memory cells were sequenced, in contrast to the original study, which included naive and memory CD4+ and CD8+ populations.

The CDR3 has 13 amino acids, counting the end cysteine and phenylalanine. Only the CDR3 region is kept as DNA, spanning 39 bases read in frame from base 1. The germline V gene encodes CDR1 SGHAT and CDR2 FQNNGV. V was cut back by 1 base and J by 6 bases, leaving a gap of 9 bases between them. The Quick-DNA Microprep Kit was used to extract genomic DNA from the sorted cells. Amplification of TCRbeta DNA was done with the immunoSEQ hsTCRbeta kit, following the protocol from the manufacturer. TCRbeta libraries were sequenced on an Illumina MiSeq instrument. The source study handled its data this way. Following removal of out-of-frame sequences, 2,204,828 distinct TCRbeta sequences were retained, with an average of roughly 70,000 per individual. Two values were used to score each individual: the count of under 200 previously reported CMV-associated TCRbeta sequences and the total count of productive distinct TCRbeta sequences. A beta-binomial model was reimplemented in Python, and scikit-learn random forests with default parameters were trained on data from the US cohort. On the Belgian cohort, classifier performance was reported as the median AUC, along with percentile confidence intervals, across 10,000 bootstrap iterations. In its TCRdb copy, this immuneACCESS table keeps in-frame sequences only and misses some clones. Where compared with another copy, unresolved V genes explain less than half of these, and the others have no known cause. V, J and clone size derive from that table, while D and trimming were established from the DNA sequence. The sample data list approximately 46,000 clones, and 60% to 80% of these were observed just once. Together, the top ten hold more than 1% of the sample.

This clone showed up just a few times. Its antigen has not been determined. Per-nucleotide qualities are absent, and no much larger clonotype sits a single base away. A FACSAria II was used to sort memory CD4+ T cells, defined as single viable CD3+CD4+CD8-CD45RO+ cells. CMV serostatus was determined using a Roche Elecsys assay that detects serum IgG against CMV pp150, pp28, p38 and p52. After the samples were thawed, total CD4+ T cells were enriched through positive selection using CD4 magnetic microbeads. The samples came from a different study that was designed specifically to examine the CD4+ T cell memory repertoire. Peripheral blood mononuclear cells were isolated and cryopreserved according to standard operating procedures, and serum was stored at -80 degrees C. Staining used CD3-PerCP (BW264/56), CD4-APC (RPA-T4), CD45RO-PE (UCHT1) and CD8-Pacific Orange (3B5) antibodies, with Sytox blue excluding non-viable cells.

Recombination linked TRBV11-2 to TRBJ1-1; the D gene is not confidently resolved. Sequences were obtained from memory CD4+ T cells from blood. This sequence originates from an adult in good health and CMV-seropositive. Read as DNA, the sequence is TGTGCCAGCAGCTTAGTATCGAGTCCTGAAGCTTTCTTT. Its coded protein is CASSLVSSPEAFF.